This T cell receptor (beta chain) appears in the sequencing data of a study of shared clonotypes between healthy human individuals. With regard to this clone: One end of the junction does not line up with germline, which may come from a read error.

The CDR3 is 14 amino acids. From germline, CDR1 is MNHNS and CDR2 SASEGT. TCRdb keeps only in-frame clones here, not all; method: immunoSEQ multiplex PCR. In the table there are about 1.5 million clones, approximately 98% of which are singletons. The chain has TRBV6-1 and TRBJ1-4; possible D gene TRBD1, 6 bases. The sample comprised naive CD4+ T cells sorted from blood. Subset defined: CD45RA+ positively selected. The source of this sequence is a man aged 30 to 39 in good health. The CDR3 protein is CASSQGTTIEKLFF. The DNA for the CDR3 is TGTGCCAGCAGCCAGGGGACTACTATTGAAAAACTGTTTTTT.